Presented here are 7 T cell receptor beta chains from one specimen sequenced in a study of low-dose radiotherapy and immunotherapy resistance in tumors. Stated time point: after trial treatment. As to treatment: LDRT plus nivolumab, ipilimumab, low-dose cyclophosphamide and aspirin (RACIN trial). Gene-specific TRAV and TRBV primers were used for first-strand cDNA, covering alpha and beta chains. Using a constant-region primer together with a V-primer adapter, TCRs were subjected to around 20 PCR cycles of amplification. TCRdb independently ran MiXCR on the reads; one entry per CDR3 protein. Of tens of thousands of distinct CDR3 sequences listed, more than 20% are singletons. The sample was PBMCs, taken after low-dose radiotherapy plus immunotherapy. These receptors all come from a female donor with ovarian cancer.

At least ten counts were recorded for this clonotype. The chain carries TRBV6-2 or TRBV6-3 and TRBJ2-1; perhaps D is TRBD1 or TRBD2 (6 bases each). This CDR3 comprises 13 residues. The V gene's germline CDR1 is MNHEY and CDR2 SVGEGT. V was pared by 5 bases and J by 7 bases, with 12 bases between. The CDR3 loop is CASSPGGVNEQFF. In DNA form, the CDR3 reads TGTGCCAGCAGTCCCGGGGGCGTAAATGAGCAGTTCTTC.

Ten or more counts support this clonotype. J is TRBJ2-1 and V is TRBV19; 8 positions agree with TRBD1. The CDR3 extends over 14 amino acids. V was clipped by 5 bases and J by 7 bases; unmatched bases: 7. Germline V gene data show CDR1 as LNHDA and CDR2 as SQIVND (reference sequence). The CDR3 DNA reads as TGTGCCAGTAGTTCTCGACAGGGGCGGAATGAGCAGTTCTTC. This translates into CASSSRQGRNEQFF.

This clonotype was observed at least ten times. The rearrangement uses TRBV30 and TRBJ1-2; D is possibly TRBD1 (5 bases). Germline-derived CDR1 and CDR2 are GTSNPN and SVGIG (reference sequence). There are 14 residues in the CDR3. Trimming removed 5 bases at V and 0 bases at J, with 13 bases between. CDR3 DNA: TGTGCCTGGGGCCGGGGCCTTGCTAACTATGGCTACACCTTC. Translated, it gives CAWGRGLANYGYTF.

This clonotype has ten or more counts. V usage is TRBV29-1 and J usage is TRBJ2-7; D could derive from TRBD1 or TRBD2 (7 bases each). CDR1 and CDR2 (germline): SQVTM, ANQGSEA. The CDR3 is made up of 14 amino acids. Between the trimmed V and J ends, which lost 7 bases and 1 base, there was a span of 17 bases. CDR3: CSAGGQGESYEQYF. The CDR3 coding sequence is TGCAGCGCGGGGGGTCAGGGGGAATCCTACGAGCAGTACTTC.

Turning to this clonotype: This likely came from a read error, as a far larger clone is one base away. The CDR3 protein is CASSALAGGLGPGSYNEQYF. Here the CDR3 DNA reads TGTGCCAGCAGCGCCTTAGCGGGAGGGCTGGGCCCTGGCTCCTACAATGAGCAGTACTTC. V and J are TRBV5-6 and TRBJ2-7; 11 positions match TRBD2. The ends lost 4 bases at V and 7 bases at J; junction bases unmatched: 25. The germline gives CDR1 SGHDT, CDR2 YYEEEE. The CDR3 length is 20 residues.

This clonotype was observed many times. The chain joins TRBV6-2 or TRBV6-3 to TRBJ1-5, with TRBD1 as a possible D gene (6 bases). Trimming stripped 7 bases from V and 5 bases from J, with 12 bases between. Per the germline V gene, CDR1 is MNHEY and CDR2 is SVGEGT. The CDR3 sequence is 13 residues long. The CDR3: CASTRGAYQPQHF. Written as DNA, the CDR3 is TGTGCCAGCACACGGGGGGCCTATCAGCCCCAGCATTTT.

This clonotype was detected ten times or more. This chain links TRBV28 with TRBJ2-7, with a tentative D call TRBD1 (7 bases). V lost 6 bases and J lost 3, with 21 bases in between. The CDR3 loop spans 16 amino acids. Germline CDR1 MDHEN, CDR2 SYDVKM. The CDR3 sequence is CASSPGGGTAFYEQYF. CDR3 nucleotide sequence: TGTGCCAGCAGCCCCGGCGGCGGGACAGCCTTCTACGAGCAGTACTTC.